The 9 T cell receptor beta chains reported below all come from one sample, sequenced in a study of PD-L1 blockade in urothelial cancer. Time point defined: pretreatment peripheral blood. Some clones are missing from TCRdb's copy, which holds only in-frame ones; the method was immunoSEQ multiplex PCR. The sample holds tens of thousands of clones, almost 90% seen once. The sample in question was PBMCs, obtained around atezolizumab (anti-PD-L1) treatment. The receptors shown here come from a man in his sixties with urothelial cancer.

This clone came up once. This chain connects TRBV9 to TRBJ1-1, with 7 bases matching TRBD1. V dropped 3 bases and J dropped 7; count of bases not matched to a gene: 15. Germline V gene lookup returns CDR1 SGDLS and CDR2 YYNGEE. This CDR3 spans 16 amino acids. DNA of the CDR3: TGTGCCAGCAGCGAACTGCAGCCAGGGGGAGTGGGTGAAGCTTTCTTT. It codes for CASSELQPGGVGEAFF.

The CDR3 nucleotides read TGTGCCAGCAGCCAAGGAGTGGTACGACACAGAAACTCAACAGATACGCAGTATTTT. Amino acid sequence: CASSQGVVRHRNSTDTQYF. The chain carries TRBV4-2 and TRBJ2-3; D is uncertain. CDR3 length: 19 amino acids. Deletions cut 1 base from V and 3 bases from J, with 23 bases between. The germline V gene encodes CDR1 LGHNA and CDR2 YNFKEQ.

Only one count was recorded for this clone. The genes are TRBV11-2 and TRBJ2-2; TRBD2 is a possible D gene (5 bases). Germline CDR1 is SGHAT and CDR2 is FQNNGV. This CDR3 region has 17 residues. Deletions cut 2 bases from V and 0 bases from J, with 13 bases between. CDR3 sequence reads: CASSLRRTATNTGELFF. CDR3 DNA: TGTGCCAGCAGCTTAAGGAGGACGGCTACGAACACCGGGGAGCTGTTTTTT.

The chain carries TRBV5-6 and TRBJ2-7; D gene ambiguous. Between the trimmed V and J ends, which lost 1 base and 7 bases, there was a span of 6 bases. The CDR3 length is 11 residues. Germline V CDR1 and CDR2: SGHDT, YYEEEE. CDR3 region: CASSLTVEQYF. In DNA, the CDR3 is TGTGCCAGCAGCTTGACAGTTGAGCAGTACTTC.

V gene TRBV2 combines with J gene TRBJ1-1; TRBD1 is a possible D gene (5 bases). This CDR3 has 15 amino acids. Germline values: CDR1 SNHLY, CDR2 FYNNEI. V dropped 2 bases and J dropped 7 bases, with 17 bases sitting between them. In DNA form, the CDR3 reads TGTGCCAGCAGTGAACTTGGACAAAACCTAGGTGAAGCTTTCTTT. Translated: CASSELGQNLGEAFF.

The V gene is TRBV6-5, the J gene TRBJ1-2; TRBD1 is a possible D gene (6 bases). V lost 5 bases to trimming and J lost 3 bases, with 10 bases between them. Germline CDR1 is MNHEY and CDR2 is SVGAGI. CDR3 length: 13 residues. CDR3 residues: CASSARQDYGYTF. In DNA, the CDR3 is TGTGCCAGCAGTGCAAGACAGGACTATGGCTACACCTTC.

The rearrangement links TRBV2 to TRBJ2-5; D is unclear. The germline gives CDR1 SNHLY, CDR2 FYNNEI. The CDR3 has 14 amino acids. The V gene lost 0 bases and the J gene lost 3 bases, with 8 bases spanning the gap. In DNA, the CDR3 is TGTGCCAGCAGTGAAGCGGCCCTGGAAGAGACCCAGTACTTC. It yields the protein CASSEAALEETQYF.

The CDR3 sequence: CSVEGGMGYNEQFF. In nucleotides, the CDR3 is TGCAGCGTTGAGGGGGGGATGGGGTACAATGAGCAGTTCTTC. This sequence joins TRBV29-1 and TRBJ2-1; 7 bases match TRBD2. Germline CDR1 reads SQVTM; CDR2 reads ANQGSEA. The CDR3 sequence is 14 residues long. Losses at the gene ends were 3 bases for V and 4 bases for J; bases not matched to a gene: 6.

The genes are TRBV10-1 and TRBJ2-7, with D hard to call. Per the germline V gene, CDR1 is WNHNN and CDR2 is SYGVQD (reference sequence). The CDR3 is 12 amino acids. V was shortened by 3 bases and J by 0 bases, with 3 bases between the two germline ends. The CDR3 protein is CASSDSSYEQYF. In nucleotides, the CDR3 is TGCGCCAGCAGTGACAGCTCCTACGAGCAGTACTTC.